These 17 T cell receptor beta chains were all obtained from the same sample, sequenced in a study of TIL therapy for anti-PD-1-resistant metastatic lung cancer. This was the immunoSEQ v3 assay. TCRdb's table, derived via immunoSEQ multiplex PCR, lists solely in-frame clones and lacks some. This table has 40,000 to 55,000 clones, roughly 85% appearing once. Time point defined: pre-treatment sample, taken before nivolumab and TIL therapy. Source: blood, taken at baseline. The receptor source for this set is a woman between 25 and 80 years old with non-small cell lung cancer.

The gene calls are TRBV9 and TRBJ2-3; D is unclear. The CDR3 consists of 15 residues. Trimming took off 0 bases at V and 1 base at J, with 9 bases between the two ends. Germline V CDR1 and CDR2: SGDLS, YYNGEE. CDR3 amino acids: CASSVAGIGTDTQYF. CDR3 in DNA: TGTGCCAGCAGCGTAGCTGGTATAGGCACAGATACGCAGTATTTT.

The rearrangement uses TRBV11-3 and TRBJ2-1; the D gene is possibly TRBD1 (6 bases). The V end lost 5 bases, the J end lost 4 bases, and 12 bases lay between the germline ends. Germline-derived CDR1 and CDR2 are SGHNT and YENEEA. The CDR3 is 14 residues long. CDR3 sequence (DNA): TGTGCCAGCAGCCGGAGCGGACAGTACAATGAGCAGTTCTTC. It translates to CASSRSGQYNEQFF.

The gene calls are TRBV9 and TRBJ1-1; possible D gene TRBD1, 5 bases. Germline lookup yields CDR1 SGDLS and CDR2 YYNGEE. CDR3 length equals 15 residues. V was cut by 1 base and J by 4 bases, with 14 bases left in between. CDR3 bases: TGTGCCAGCAGCGTATGGGATGGGGGTGGCACTGAAGCTTTCTTT. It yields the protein CASSVWDGGGTEAFF.

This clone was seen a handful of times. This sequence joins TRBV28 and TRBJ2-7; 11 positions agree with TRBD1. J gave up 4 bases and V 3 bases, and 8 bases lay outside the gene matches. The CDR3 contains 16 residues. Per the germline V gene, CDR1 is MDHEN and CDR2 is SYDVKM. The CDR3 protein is CASSFMIGTGGYEQYF. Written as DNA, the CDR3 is TGTGCCAGCAGTTTTATGATCGGGACAGGGGGATACGAGCAGTACTTC.

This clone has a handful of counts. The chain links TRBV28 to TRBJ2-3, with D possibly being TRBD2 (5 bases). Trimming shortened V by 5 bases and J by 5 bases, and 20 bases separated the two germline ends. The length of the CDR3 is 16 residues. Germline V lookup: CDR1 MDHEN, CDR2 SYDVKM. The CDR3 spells CASSPPEGGRRDTQYF. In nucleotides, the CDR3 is TGTGCCAGCAGTCCCCCCGAGGGCGGGCGACGAGATACGCAGTATTTT.

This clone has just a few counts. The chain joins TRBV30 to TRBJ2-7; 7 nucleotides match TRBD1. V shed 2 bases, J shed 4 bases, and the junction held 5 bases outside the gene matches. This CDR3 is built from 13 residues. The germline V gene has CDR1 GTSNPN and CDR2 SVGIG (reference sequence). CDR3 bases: TGTGCCTGGAGTAAACAGGGGATATACGAGCAGTACTTC. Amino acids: CAWSKQGIYEQYF.

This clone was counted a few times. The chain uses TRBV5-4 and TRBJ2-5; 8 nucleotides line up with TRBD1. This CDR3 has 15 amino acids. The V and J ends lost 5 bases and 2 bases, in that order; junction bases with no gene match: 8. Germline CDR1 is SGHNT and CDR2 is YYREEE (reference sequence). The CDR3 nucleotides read TGTGCCAGCAGATTAGGACAGGGAAGGCAAGAGACCCAGTACTTC. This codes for CASRLGQGRQETQYF.

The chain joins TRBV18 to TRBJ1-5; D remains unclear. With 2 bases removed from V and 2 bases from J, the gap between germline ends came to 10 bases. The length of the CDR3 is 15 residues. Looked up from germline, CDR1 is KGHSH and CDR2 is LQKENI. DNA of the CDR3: TGTGCCAGCTCACCAAGGGATGGAGGCAATCAGCCCCAGCATTTT. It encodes CASSPRDGGNQPQHF.

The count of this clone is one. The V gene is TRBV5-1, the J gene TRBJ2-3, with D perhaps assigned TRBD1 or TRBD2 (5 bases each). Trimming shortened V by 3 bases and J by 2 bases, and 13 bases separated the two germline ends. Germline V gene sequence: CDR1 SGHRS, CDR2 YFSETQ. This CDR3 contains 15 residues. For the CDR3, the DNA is TGCGCCAGCAGCTCGCCGGGACCAGACACAGATACGCAGTATTTT. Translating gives CASSSPGPDTDTQYF.

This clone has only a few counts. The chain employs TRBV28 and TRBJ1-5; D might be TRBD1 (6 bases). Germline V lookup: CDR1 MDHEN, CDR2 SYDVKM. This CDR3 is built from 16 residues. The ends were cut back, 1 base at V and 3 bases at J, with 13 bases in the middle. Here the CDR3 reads CASSLFSDSHNQPQHF. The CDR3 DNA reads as TGTGCCAGCAGTTTATTCTCGGACAGTCACAATCAGCCCCAGCATTTT. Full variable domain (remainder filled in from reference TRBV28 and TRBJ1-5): DVKVTQSSRYLVKRTGEKVFLECVQDMDHENMFWYRQDPGLGLRLIYFSYDVKMKEKGDIPEGYSVSREKKERFSLILESASTNQTSMYLCASSLFSDSHNQPQHFGDGTRLSIL.

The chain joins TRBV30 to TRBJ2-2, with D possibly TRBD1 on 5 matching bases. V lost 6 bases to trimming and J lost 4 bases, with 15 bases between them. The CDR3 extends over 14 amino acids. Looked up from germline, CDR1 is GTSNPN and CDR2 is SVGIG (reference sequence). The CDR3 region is CACPRVDGTGELFF. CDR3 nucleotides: TGTGCCTGCCCCAGGGTAGACGGCACCGGGGAGCTGTTTTTT.

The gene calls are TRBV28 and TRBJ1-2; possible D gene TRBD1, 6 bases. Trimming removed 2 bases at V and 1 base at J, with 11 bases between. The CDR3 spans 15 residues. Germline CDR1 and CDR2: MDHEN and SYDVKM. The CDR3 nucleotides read TGTGCCAGCAGTTTAAGGGGGAGATTTAACTATGGCTACACCTTC. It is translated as CASSLRGRFNYGYTF.

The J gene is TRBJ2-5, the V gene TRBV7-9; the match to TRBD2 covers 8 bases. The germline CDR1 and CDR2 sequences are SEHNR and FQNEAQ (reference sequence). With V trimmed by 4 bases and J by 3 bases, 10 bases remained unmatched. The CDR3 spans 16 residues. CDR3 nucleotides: TGTGCCAGCAGCTCGCCACGGGCAGCGGGGGAAGAGACCCAGTACTTC. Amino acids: CASSSPRAAGEETQYF.

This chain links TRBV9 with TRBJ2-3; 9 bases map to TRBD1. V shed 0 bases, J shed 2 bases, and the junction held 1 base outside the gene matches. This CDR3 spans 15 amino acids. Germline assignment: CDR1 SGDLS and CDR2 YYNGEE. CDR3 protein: CASSVDRGLTDTQYF. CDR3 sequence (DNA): TGTGCCAGCAGCGTAGACAGGGGGCTCACAGATACGCAGTATTTT.

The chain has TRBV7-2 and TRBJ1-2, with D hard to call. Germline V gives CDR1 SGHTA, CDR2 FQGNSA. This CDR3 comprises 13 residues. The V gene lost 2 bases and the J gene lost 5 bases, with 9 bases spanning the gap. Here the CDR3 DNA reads TGTGCCAGCAGCTTATCACAGCTATATGGCTACACCTTC. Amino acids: CASSLSQLYGYTF.

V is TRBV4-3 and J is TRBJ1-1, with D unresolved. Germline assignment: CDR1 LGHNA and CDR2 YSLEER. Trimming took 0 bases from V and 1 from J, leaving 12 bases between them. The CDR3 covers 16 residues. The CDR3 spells CASSQDLNNANTEAFF. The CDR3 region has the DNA TGCGCCAGCAGCCAAGATCTGAACAATGCGAACACTGAAGCTTTCTTT.

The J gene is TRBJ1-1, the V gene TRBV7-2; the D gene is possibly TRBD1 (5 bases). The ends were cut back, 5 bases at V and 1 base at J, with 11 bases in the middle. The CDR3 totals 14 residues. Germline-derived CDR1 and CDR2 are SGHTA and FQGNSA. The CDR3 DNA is TGTGCCAGCAGCAGCAGGGTAGGGAACACTGAAGCTTTCTTT. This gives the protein CASSSRVGNTEAFF.